Sequencing of this TCR beta chain was carried out in a study of T-cell reconstitution after alpha-beta-depleted transplantation in children. This clonotype was recorded many times. A TCRbeta library incorporating unique molecular identifiers was prepared. TCRdb recomputed calls from the PCR reads with MiXCR, one row per CDR3 protein. The table records approximately 630,000 distinct CDR3 sequences, about an eighth of them present only once. Source: PBMCs, taken before TCRalphabeta/CD19-depleted stem cell transplant. The origin of this receptor is a girl between 2 and 10 years old with congenital amegakaryocytic thrombocytopenia, due to receive a stem cell transplant.

The CDR3 DNA follows: TGTGCCAGCAGTTTTTTCACAGGGACCGGCGGCTACACCTTC. Protein product: CASSFFTGTGGYTF. V gene TRBV28 combines with J gene TRBJ1-2; a weak D match, TRBD1 (6 bases). Trimming left V 3 bases short and J 8 bases short, with 16 bases between. The CDR3 is made up of 14 amino acids. Germline loops: CDR1 MDHEN, CDR2 SYDVKM.